The 31 T cell receptor beta chains below come from one sample, sequenced in a study of T cell responses to AZD1222 COVID-19 vaccine. The method was immunoSEQ multiplex PCR; TCRdb's version includes in-frame clones alone and lacks a portion of them. The table records some 140,000 clones, 85% to 95% of them present only once. Sequencing was performed on peripheral blood, taken on day 0 of AZD1222 vaccination. The receptors here all came from an adult in good health.

The J gene is TRBJ1-5, the V gene TRBV28; D gene uncertain. CDR1 and CDR2 from the germline V gene are MDHEN and SYDVKM. Trimming removed 7 bases from V and 6 bases from J, with 16 bases in between. The CDR3 length is 14 residues. CDR3 nucleotides: TGTGCCAGCAAGGGAGGAGGGATAGGTCAGCCCCAGCATTTT. This encodes CASKGGGIGQPQHF. The full variable domain, rest sourced from reference TRBV28 and TRBJ1-5, is DVKVTQSSRYLVKRTGEKVFLECVQDMDHENMFWYRQDPGLGLRLIYFSYDVKMKEKGDIPEGYSVSREKKERFSLILESASTNQTSMYLCASKGGGIGQPQHFGDGTRLSIL.

The chain combines TRBV7-2 with TRBJ1-2, with D possibly being TRBD1 (6 bases). Germline loops: CDR1 SGHTA, CDR2 FQGNSA. Trimming cost V 4 bases and J 8 bases, with 17 bases left between them. CDR3 length equals 14 residues. The CDR3 DNA is TGTGCCAGCAGCTCGTGGGGGCTATTGATCGGCTACACCTTC. Translating gives CASSSWGLLIGYTF.

The chain recombines TRBV29-1 with TRBJ1-1; D unresolved. CDR1 SQVTM and CDR2 ANQGSEA come from the germline V gene. CDR3 size: 12 residues. V was pared by 8 bases and J by 1 base, with 11 bases between. The CDR3 region has the DNA TGCAGCCCCCAAGAGCAGAACACTGAAGCTTTCTTT. Its protein is CSPQEQNTEAFF.

This chain links TRBV28 with TRBJ2-5, with a possible D match to TRBD1 (6 bases). The germline V gene has CDR1 MDHEN and CDR2 SYDVKM. CDR3 size: 14 residues. The V gene lost 4 bases and the J gene lost 2 bases, with 11 bases spanning the gap. This chain's CDR3 is CASSSTGPQETQYF. For the CDR3, the DNA is TGTGCCAGCAGTTCCACAGGGCCTCAAGAGACCCAGTACTTC. Full variable domain (remainder filled in from reference TRBV28 and TRBJ2-5): DVKVTQSSRYLVKRTGEKVFLECVQDMDHENMFWYRQDPGLGLRLIYFSYDVKMKEKGDIPEGYSVSREKKERFSLILESASTNQTSMYLCASSSTGPQETQYFGPGTRLLVL.

The chain combines TRBV5-1 with TRBJ2-1; a possible D gene is TRBD1 (5 bases). The germline V gene encodes CDR1 SGHRS and CDR2 YFSETQ. This CDR3 has 16 residues. V was trimmed by 4 bases and J by 2 bases, leaving 16 bases between them. The CDR3 nucleotides read TGCGCCAGCAGCCCACCCACAGGTGCACCCTACAATGAGCAGTTCTTC. This encodes CASSPPTGAPYNEQFF.

This chain links TRBV19 with TRBJ1-1; TRBD1 aligns across 7 bases. This CDR3 contains 17 residues. Germline V lookup: CDR1 LNHDA, CDR2 SQIVND (reference sequence). Trimming removed 5 bases from V and 0 bases from J; junction bases left unmatched: 12. Here the CDR3 reads CASSLWDSRPLNTEAFF. In DNA, the CDR3 is TGTGCCAGTAGTCTGTGGGACAGTCGCCCTCTGAACACTGAAGCTTTCTTT. The full variable domain, completed using reference TRBV19 and TRBJ1-1, is DGGITQSPKYLFRKEGQNVTLSCEQNLNHDAMYWYRQDPGQGLRLIYYSQIVNDFQKGDIAEGYSVSREKKESFPLTVTSAQKNPTAFYLCASSLWDSRPLNTEAFFGQGTRLTVV.

The V and J genes are TRBV6-5 and TRBJ1-5; weak D call: TRBD1 (5 bases). CDR3 length: 14 amino acids. Trimming pared 5 bases from V and 6 bases from J, leaving 14 bases between. Germline CDR1 and CDR2: MNHEY and SVGAGI. The CDR3: CASSTTGQGQPQHF. DNA of the CDR3: TGTGCCAGCAGTACCACGGGGCAGGGTCAGCCCCAGCATTTT.

V usage is TRBV6-5 and J usage is TRBJ1-2; D uncertain. V was trimmed by 2 bases and J by 1 base, leaving 11 bases between them. Looked up from germline, CDR1 is MNHEY and CDR2 is SVGAGI. The CDR3 runs to 15 residues. The CDR3 bases are TGTGCCAGCAGTTACGGTTCCTCCCTTAACTATGGCTACACCTTC. This codes for CASSYGSSLNYGYTF.

This chain joins TRBV27 and TRBJ1-4; D is possibly TRBD1 (6 bases). Germline V gives CDR1 MNHEY, CDR2 SMNVEV (reference sequence). V was cut by 4 bases and J by 8 bases, with 23 bases left in between. CDR3 size: 17 residues. CDR3 bases: TGTGCCAGCAGTTATTTAGGAGGGGGGGTGAAGTGGGAAAAACTGTTTTTT. Protein: CASSYLGGGVKWEKLFF.

The chain joins TRBV7-2 to TRBJ1-4; TRBD1 agrees at 9 bases. CDR1 and CDR2 (germline): SGHTA, FQGNSA. CDR3 length: 16 residues. V dropped 5 bases and J dropped 4; count of bases not matched to a gene: 8. The CDR3 spells CASSLGGTGINEKLFF. The CDR3 DNA reads as TGTGCCAGCAGCCTAGGGGGGACAGGGATTAATGAAAAACTGTTTTTT. Together with reference TRBV7-2 and TRBJ1-4, the CDR3 gives the full variable domain: GAGVSQSPSNKVTEKGKDVELRCDPISGHTALYWYRQSLGQGLEFLIYFQGNSAPDKSGLPSDRFSAERTGGSVSTLTIQRTQQEDSAVYLCASSLGGTGINEKLFFGSGTQLSVL.

This chain uses TRBV15 with TRBJ2-1; 8 bases agree with TRBD1. This CDR3 region has 15 residues. The V segment lost 5 bases and the J segment 4 bases; nucleotides outside the gene matches: 7. CDR1 is LNHNV, CDR2 YYDKDF, per germline (reference sequence). DNA of the CDR3: TGTGCCACCAGCCAACGACAGGGGTCATACAATGAGCAGTTCTTC. Residues: CATSQRQGSYNEQFF.

V usage is TRBV29-1 and J usage is TRBJ2-5; D tentatively reads TRBD1 or TRBD2 (5 bases each). V shed 4 bases and J shed 7 bases, with 13 bases lying between them. CDR1 and CDR2 (germline): SQVTM, ANQGSEA. This CDR3 region has 12 residues. CDR3 region: CSVGDPALTQYF. The CDR3 coding sequence is TGCAGCGTTGGGGACCCCGCTTTGACCCAGTACTTC.

On this clone itself: The junction does not match germline at one end; this may be a read error. The CDR3 reads CASSLEGRGNSGYTF. The CDR3 DNA reads TGCGCCAGCAGCTTGGAGGGCAGGGGGAACTCTGGCTACACCTTC. The V call is TRBV5-1, the J call TRBJ1-2; 7 bases line up with TRBD1. Germline values: CDR1 SGHRS, CDR2 YFSETQ. The CDR3 runs to 15 residues.

This chain links TRBV18 with TRBJ2-2, with D possibly TRBD2 on 5 matching bases. The CDR3 consists of 16 residues. Germline values: CDR1 KGHSH, CDR2 LQKENI. V lost 8 bases and J 1 base, leaving 17 bases between the germline ends. The CDR3, as DNA: TGTGCCAGCCCTAGAGGGATCACGGGGAACACCGGGGAGCTGTTTTTT. It translates to CASPRGITGNTGELFF.

The V call is TRBV20-1, the J call TRBJ1-5; 8 bases are a match to TRBD1. V lost 3 bases and J lost 3; bases outside the gene matches: 16. This CDR3 contains 18 residues. CDR1 is DFQATT, CDR2 SNEGSKA, per germline (reference sequence). CDR3 nucleotide sequence: TGCAGTGCTAGTCGCTGGACAGGGACCAATATAGCCAATCAGCCCCAGCATTTT. It specifies CSASRWTGTNIANQPQHF.

The chain has TRBV23-1 and TRBJ2-7; D is ambiguous. TRBV23-1 counts as an open reading frame of uncertain function. V lost 4 bases and J lost 3, with 10 bases in between. The CDR3 runs 13 residues. This chain's CDR3 is CASSRLTDYEQYF. The CDR3 DNA follows: TGCGCCAGCAGTCGCCTCACAGACTACGAGCAGTACTTC.

The gene calls are TRBV7-3 and TRBJ2-7; 9 bases are a match to TRBD2. There are 16 residues in the CDR3. The V gene's germline CDR1 is SGHTA and CDR2 FQGTGA. V shed 5 bases, J shed 0 bases, and the junction held 8 bases outside the gene matches. CDR3 coding DNA: TGTGCCAGCAGCCCCGGCGGGGGGGGCCCCTCCTACGAGCAGTACTTC. Encoded protein: CASSPGGGGPSYEQYF.

This clone was detected only once. The chain combines TRBV19 with TRBJ2-3; 11 nucleotides agree with TRBD2. The CDR3 extends over 18 amino acids. V was pared by 7 bases and J by 0 bases, with 12 bases of the junction left unmatched. Germline V gene lookup returns CDR1 LNHDA and CDR2 SQIVND (reference sequence). The CDR3 is CASTSRLAGGTSTDTQYF. The CDR3 region has the DNA TGTGCCAGTACCTCTAGGCTAGCGGGGGGCACTAGCACAGATACGCAGTATTTT.

The chain employs TRBV19 and TRBJ1-5; D uncertain. V gave up 0 bases and J gave up 1 base, with 10 bases separating them. Germline V CDR1 and CDR2: LNHDA, SQIVND (reference sequence). The length of the CDR3 is 16 residues. The CDR3 here is CASSIDRRPSNQPQHF. CDR3 bases: TGTGCCAGTAGTATAGATCGTAGGCCGAGCAATCAGCCCCAGCATTTT.

The chain carries TRBV30 and TRBJ2-1, with 7 bases aligning to TRBD1. From germline, CDR1 is GTSNPN and CDR2 SVGIG (reference sequence). V gave up 7 bases and J gave up 9 bases; unmatched junction bases: 12. The CDR3 is 13 amino acids. CDR3 DNA: TGTGCCTTGGAGCTACAGGGGAGAGGTGAGCAGTTCTTC. This translates into CALELQGRGEQFF.

The V gene is TRBV24-1, the J gene TRBJ2-7; 9 bases match TRBD2. Germline V gives CDR1 KGHDR, CDR2 SFDVKD. V gave up 5 bases and J gave up 2 bases; unmatched junction bases: 15. This CDR3 is built from 18 residues. The CDR3 bases are TGTGCCACCAGTGCCCAAAACCCTGGACTAGCGAGACCCTACGAGCAGTACTTC. Translation gives CATSAQNPGLARPYEQYF.

The V gene is TRBV4-2, the J gene TRBJ2-3, with 10 bases matching TRBD2. Germline-derived CDR1 and CDR2 are LGHNA and YNFKEQ. This CDR3 has 16 residues. With V trimmed by 3 bases and J by 2 bases, 5 bases remained unmatched. CDR3 sequence (DNA): TGTGCCAGCAGCCAGCATAGCGGGAGGCCCACAGATACGCAGTATTTT. This encodes CASSQHSGRPTDTQYF.

The chain is built from TRBV28 and TRBJ1-6; D is ambiguous. In germline, CDR1 is MDHEN, CDR2 SYDVKM. V was trimmed by 6 bases and J by 0 bases, leaving 15 bases between them. This CDR3 region has 17 residues. CDR3 nucleotide sequence: TGTGCCAGCAGGATTGGACCGACGAGCTCCTATAATTCACCCCTCCACTTT. Translated, it gives CASRIGPTSSYNSPLHF.

V and J are TRBV19 and TRBJ2-2; 10 bases are shared with TRBD2. This CDR3 has 16 residues. In germline, CDR1 is LNHDA, CDR2 SQIVND (reference sequence). V gave up 8 bases and J gave up 3 bases; unmatched junction bases: 9. This CDR3 reads CASHKRGGLYTGELFF. CDR3 in DNA: TGTGCCAGTCACAAGCGGGGGGGCCTTTACACCGGGGAGCTGTTTTTT.

The V call is TRBV28, the J call TRBJ1-1, with D hard to call. Trimming shortened V by 7 bases and J by 1 base, and 22 bases separated the two germline ends. Germline loops: CDR1 MDHEN, CDR2 SYDVKM. The CDR3 contains 17 residues. CDR3 nucleotide sequence: TGTGCCAGCAACATGGCGGGCGGCAGAAGGCGGAACACTGAAGCTTTCTTT. It encodes CASNMAGGRRRNTEAFF.

This chain uses TRBV15 with TRBJ2-2, with a tentative D call TRBD1 (6 bases). In germline, CDR1 is LNHNV, CDR2 YYDKDF (reference sequence). The CDR3 consists of 15 residues. The ends were cut back, 6 bases at V and 2 bases at J, with 13 bases in the middle. In DNA form, the CDR3 reads TGTGCCACCAGGCCCGGACAGATTAACACCGGGGAGCTGTTTTTT. It yields the protein CATRPGQINTGELFF.

The gene calls are TRBV6-5 and TRBJ2-1, with D hard to call. Germline V CDR1 and CDR2: MNHEY, SVGAGI. The CDR3 runs to 12 residues. The V end was cut by 4 bases, the J end by 8 bases, with 9 bases between. The CDR3 here is CASSFLDDEQFF. The CDR3 DNA reads TGTGCCAGCAGTTTCCTAGACGATGAGCAGTTCTTC.

The chain employs TRBV7-2 and TRBJ1-1; TRBD1 is a possible D gene (6 bases). This CDR3 contains 16 residues. Trimming left V 3 bases short and J 0 bases short, with 14 bases between. Per the germline V gene, CDR1 is SGHTA and CDR2 is FQGNSA. The CDR3 protein is CASSFETGPMNTEAFF. For the CDR3, the DNA is TGTGCCAGCAGCTTTGAGACAGGCCCAATGAACACTGAAGCTTTCTTT.

The gene calls are TRBV21-1 and TRBJ2-1; the tabulated D call, TRBD2, remains unverified against the DNA. TRBV21-1 is termed a pseudogene. The CDR3 sequence is 16 residues long. The CDR3 DNA follows: TGTGCCAGCAGCAAATGGTTCGGGACTAGAGTTTATGAGCAGTTCTTC. This sequence encodes CASSKWFGTRVYEQFF.

The chain couples TRBV6-5 to TRBJ1-2; 8 bases are a match to TRBD1. Unmatched junction bases numbered 16, after V lost 7 bases and J lost 9 bases. CDR3 length: 15 residues. Germline V gene data show CDR1 as MNHEY and CDR2 as SVGAGI. The CDR3 loop reads CASIPQGAGGFSYTF. The CDR3 DNA sequence: TGTGCCAGCATACCGCAGGGGGCAGGGGGCTTTAGCTACACCTTC.

This chain links TRBV21-1 with TRBJ1-1. TRBV21-1 constitutes a pseudogene. The CDR3 extends over 13 amino acids. The CDR3 here is CASTTYGGTEAFF. Here the CDR3 DNA reads TGTGCCAGCACTACATACGGGGGAACTGAAGCTTTCTTT.